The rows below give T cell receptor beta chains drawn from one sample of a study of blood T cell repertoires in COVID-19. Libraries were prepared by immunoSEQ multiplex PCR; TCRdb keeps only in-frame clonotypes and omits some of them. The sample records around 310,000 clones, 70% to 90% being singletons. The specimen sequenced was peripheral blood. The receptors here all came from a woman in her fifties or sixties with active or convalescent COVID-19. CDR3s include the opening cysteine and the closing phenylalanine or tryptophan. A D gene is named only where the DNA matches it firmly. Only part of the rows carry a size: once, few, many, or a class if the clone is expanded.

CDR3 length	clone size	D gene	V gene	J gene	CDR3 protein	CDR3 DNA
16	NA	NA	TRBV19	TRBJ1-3	CASTPGLSSSGNTIYF	TGTGCCAGTACTCCGGGACTCTCGAGCTCTGGAAACACCATATATTTT
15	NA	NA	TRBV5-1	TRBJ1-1	CASSQTQGPGTEAFF	TGCGCCAGCAGCCAGACCCAGGGGCCGGGCACTGAAGCTTTCTTT
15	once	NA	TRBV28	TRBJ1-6	CASSKASAYNSPLHF	TGTGCCAGCAGTAAGGCGAGCGCCTATAATTCACCCCTCCACTTT
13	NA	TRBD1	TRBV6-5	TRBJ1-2	CASGPGQYYGYTF	TGTGCCAGCGGGCCGGGACAGTACTATGGCTACACCTTC
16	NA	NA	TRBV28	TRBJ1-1	CASSFWSGAGDTEAFF	TGTGCCAGCAGTTTTTGGTCAGGGGCGGGGGACACTGAAGCTTTCTTT
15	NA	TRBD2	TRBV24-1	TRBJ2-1	CATSEGGSTGNEQFF	TGTGCCACCAGTGAGGGGGGGAGTACCGGCAATGAGCAGTTCTTC
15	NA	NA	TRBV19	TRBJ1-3	CASTHTGSSGNTIYF	TGTGCCAGTACCCATACAGGGAGCTCTGGAAACACCATATATTTT
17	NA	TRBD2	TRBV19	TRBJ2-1	CASSPPGGGLGSNEQFF	TGTGCCAGTAGTCCGCCTGGCGGGGGGCTGGGAAGCAATGAGCAGTTCTTC
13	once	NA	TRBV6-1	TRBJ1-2	CASSETLGDGYTF	TGTGCCAGCAGTGAAACGCTCGGTGATGGCTACACCTTC
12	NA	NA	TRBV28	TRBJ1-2	CASSRANYGYTF	TGTGCCAGCAGCCGAGCTAACTATGGCTACACCTTC
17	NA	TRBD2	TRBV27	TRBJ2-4	CASSLAGGGFDKNIQYF	TGTGCCAGCAGTTTAGCGGGAGGTGGGTTTGACAAAAACATTCAGTACTTC
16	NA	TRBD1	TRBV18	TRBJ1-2	CASSLLQGESIDGYTF	TGTGCCAGCTCACTCCTACAGGGGGAATCGATAGATGGCTACACCTTC
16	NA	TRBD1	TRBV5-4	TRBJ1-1	CASSLGFRDRDTEAFF	TGTGCCAGCAGCTTGGGTTTTAGGGACAGGGACACTGAAGCTTTCTTT
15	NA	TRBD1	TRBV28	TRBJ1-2	CASSFPGQGNYGYTF	TGTGCCAGCAGTTTCCCCGGACAGGGGAACTATGGCTACACCTTC
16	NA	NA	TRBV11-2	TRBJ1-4	CASSYFPAGDDEKLFF	TGTGCCAGCAGCTATTTCCCAGCAGGTGACGATGAAAAACTGTTTTTT
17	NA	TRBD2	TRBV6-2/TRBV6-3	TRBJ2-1	CASSYEGGRSRTNEQFF	TGTGCCAGCAGTTACGAAGGCGGGAGGTCCCGCACCAATGAGCAGTTCTTC
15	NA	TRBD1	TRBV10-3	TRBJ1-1	CAISESGTGNTEAFF	TGTGCCATCAGTGAATCCGGGACAGGGAACACTGAAGCTTTCTTT